Given below is one T cell receptor (beta chain) in context. Its specificity is unknown. The data were taken from a study of shared clonotypes between healthy human individuals. CD8 cells classed as naive were CD45RO-negative and positively selected for CCR7, excluding terminally differentiated effector memory CD45RA+ cells. Study outcomes and limitations: Among a handful of donors, roughly 5% of naive CD4 clonotypes were found in common.

Execution of the assay was at deep level. Some 30,000 T cell genomes (approximately 0.2 ug DNA) went into each sorted-subset replicate. Generated by immunoSEQ multiplex PCR, the TCRdb table keeps only in-frame clones and is missing some. The sample has 2 million or so clones, roughly 95% seen once. Sequencing was performed on naive CD8+ T cells sorted from blood. The source of this sequence is a man between 18 and 29 years old in good health.

CDR3 loop: CASSAIGNTEAFF. CDR3 nucleotide sequence: TGCGCCAGCAGCGCAATAGGGAACACTGAAGCTTTCTTT. The chain uses TRBV4-1 and TRBJ1-1, with unresolved D. The CDR3 has 13 amino acids. Trimming removed 5 bases from V and 1 base from J, with 8 bases in between. Germline V gives CDR1 MGHRA, CDR2 YSYEKL.